The rows below give T cell receptor beta chains drawn from one sample of a study of Ad26.COV2.S vaccination and SARS-CoV-2 variants. Produced via immunoSEQ multiplex PCR; TCRdb's table is partial and in-frame only. The sample yields some 420,000 clones, 88% seen once. Sequenced here: peripheral blood, sampled in a trial of Ad26.COV2.S vaccine versus placebo. The receptor set was obtained from a person aged 18-60 years who received the Ad26.COV2.S COVID-19 vaccine or a placebo. Both conserved end residues are part of each CDR3.

TRBV3-1/TRBV3-2,TRBJ2-7,CASSQSQEYEQYF
TRBV9,TRBJ2-3,CASSRAPDTQYF
TRBV12-5,TRBJ2-2,CASGSGQGLGAGELFF
TRBV6-6,TRBJ1-5,CASSYGRRSGNQPQHF
TRBV3-1/TRBV3-2,TRBJ2-3,CASSQDQGGGASADTQYF
TRBV3-1/TRBV3-2,TRBJ1-2,CASSRRDRYYGYTF
TRBV15,TRBJ2-7,CATSRKQGLEPYEQYF
TRBV4-3,TRBJ1-2,CASSQPGQGAWGYTF
TRBV7-9,TRBJ1-1,CASTYSGGPGTEAFF
TRBV5-1,TRBJ1-1,CASSSMDLNTEAFF
TRBV9,TRBJ2-1,CASSARLAGTTNEQFF
TRBV7-2,TRBJ1-1,CASSLFRGRNEAFF
TRBV30,TRBJ2-6,CAWTGQAFSGANVLTF
TRBV7-3,TRBJ2-3,CASSLAGRRGVDTQYF
TRBV9,TRBJ2-1,CASSDSSGGARKYEQFF
TRBV7-9,TRBJ1-6,CASSLDPLSNSPLHF
TRBV6-5,TRBJ2-7,CASPHISERHEQYF
TRBV3-1/TRBV3-2,TRBJ2-7,CASSQANSYEQYF
TRBV2,TRBJ2-5,CASSEWAAETQYF
TRBV20-1,TRBJ1-4,CSALPSKLFF
TRBV7-9,TRBJ1-1,CASSLSGTRGRTEAFF
TRBV4-3,TRBJ2-7,CASSQAQSYEQYF
TRBV15,TRBJ1-2,CATSRDRGGPPGYTF
TRBV6-5,TRBJ2-1,CASSYSGLAGYNEQFF
TRBV5-6,TRBJ1-2,CASSPQTPRVDGYTF
TRBV6-6,TRBJ2-3,CASSSPGQRTDTQYF
TRBV27,TRBJ2-1,CATHPRDRGYNEQFF
TRBV6-2/TRBV6-3,TRBJ1-2,CASSSPGFYGYTF